The 20 T cell receptor beta chains given below trace back to one sample, sequenced in a study of breast tumors, draining lymph nodes, adjacent tissues. TCRdb itself ran the multiplex PCR reads through MiXCR, one entry per CDR3 protein. This sample carries about 53,000 distinct CDR3 sequences, under 50% of them seen once, and the ten largest clones take 10% to 13%. The sample was breast tumor tissue. Source of these receptors: a female donor with breast cancer. Some clones in this sample may be carry-over from other donors' samples.

This clonotype was seen ten or more times. The V gene is TRBV3-1, the J gene TRBJ1-4; 8 bases agree with TRBD1. The CDR3 runs to 16 residues. The trim removed 3 bases at V and 7 bases at J, leaving 10 bases unmatched. CDR1 is LGHDT and CDR2 is YNNKEL in the germline V gene (reference sequence). DNA of the CDR3: TGTGCCAGCAGCCACCCTGTTGGACAGGGTATTGAAAAACTGTTTTTT. Translating it yields CASSHPVGQGIEKLFF.

This clonotype appeared once. A read error is likely, as this CDR3 ends without the conserved phenylalanine or tryptophan. It is unclear where the CDR3 begins or ends on the DNA, so no DNA is shown, and the CDR3 is as TCRdb lists it. V usage is TRBV14 and J usage is TRBJ2-7; TRBD2, as called in the table, went unchecked against the DNA. The CDR3 numbers 11 amino acids, ends counted. Germline V gives CDR1 SGHDN, CDR2 FVKESK. The CDR3 spells CASSPGTSGSN.

In DNA, the CDR3 is TGTGCCAGCAGTTCCTACCTGGTTACGCAGTATTTT. This encodes CASSSYLVTQYF. The gene calls are TRBV28 and TRBJ2-3, with D uncertain. Trimming pared 4 bases from V and 8 bases from J, leaving 10 bases between. CDR1 and CDR2 from the germline V gene are MDHEN and SYDVKM. The CDR3 covers 12 residues. Together with reference TRBV28 and TRBJ2-3, the CDR3 gives the full variable domain: DVKVTQSSRYLVKRTGEKVFLECVQDMDHENMFWYRQDPGLGLRLIYFSYDVKMKEKGDIPEGYSVSREKKERFSLILESASTNQTSMYLCASSSYLVTQYFGPGTRLTVL.

The chain couples TRBV7-8 to TRBJ2-5; the D is unclear. This CDR3 contains 14 residues. Germline loops: CDR1 SGHVS, CDR2 FQNEAQ. Between the trimmed V and J ends, which lost 0 bases and 1 base, there was a span of 6 bases. This chain's CDR3 is CASSLAGTQETQYF. The CDR3 region has the DNA TGTGCCAGCAGCTTAGCGGGTACCCAAGAGACCCAGTACTTC.

This clonotype was recorded at least ten times. The chain couples TRBV7-2 to TRBJ2-5; 8 nucleotides line up with TRBD2. The CDR3 consists of 15 residues. The germline V gene has CDR1 SGHTA and CDR2 FQGNSA. The junction had 4 bases not matched to a gene; V was cut back by 2 bases and J by 2 bases. The CDR3 reads CASSLRTSPQETQYF. The DNA for the CDR3 is TGTGCCAGCAGCTTAAGGACTAGCCCACAAGAGACCCAGTACTTC.

The chain employs TRBV5-1 and TRBJ1-4, with TRBD1 matching over 8 bases. After removal of 0 bases from V and 0 bases from J, the junction contained 7 bases not matched to a gene. CDR1 is SGHRS and CDR2 is YFSETQ in the germline V gene. The CDR3 runs to 18 residues. CDR3 in amino acids: CASSLGTGPTTTNEKLFF. In DNA form, the CDR3 reads TGCGCCAGCAGCTTGGGGACAGGGCCCACTACAACTAATGAAAAACTGTTTTTT.

With regard to this clonotype: A much larger clone differs by one base, so this may be a read error. V gene TRBV12-3 or TRBV12-4 combines with J gene TRBJ2-5, with D possibly being TRBD2 (5 bases). With 5 bases removed from V and 7 bases from J, the gap between germline ends came to 14 bases. This CDR3 spans 13 amino acids. CDR3 nucleotide sequence: TGTGCCAGCAGTAGCGTGGGAGCCGTGACCCAGTACTTC. Translation: CASSSVGAVTQYF.

In nucleotides, the CDR3 is TGTGCCACCAGCATGGGTCCCGGAAACTCGCTCTCCTACGAGCAGTACTTC. This encodes CATSMGPGNSLSYEQYF. The chain has TRBV15 and TRBJ2-7; no definite D call. This CDR3 spans 17 amino acids. V lost 4 bases and J lost 0, with 19 bases in between. CDR1 LNHNV and CDR2 YYDKDF come from the germline V gene (reference sequence).

This clonotype was counted many times. The J gene is TRBJ2-2, the V gene TRBV7-9; TRBD1 matches 7 bases. The CDR3 totals 16 residues. In germline, CDR1 is SEHNR, CDR2 FQNEAQ (reference sequence). Unmatched junction bases numbered 10, after V lost 5 bases and J lost 4 bases. CDR3 in DNA: TGTGCCAGCAGCCAGTGGGGGAACAGGGGCACCGGGGAGCTGTTTTTT. Translated: CASSQWGNRGTGELFF.

Worth noting for this clonotype: A much larger clone sits a single nucleotide away, making a read error possible. The chain couples TRBV6-1 to TRBJ1-5, with a weak D call TRBD1 (6 bases). The CDR3 totals 14 residues. CDR1 is MNHNS and CDR2 is SASEGT in the germline V gene. Trimming cost V 2 bases and J 10 bases, with 15 bases left between them. The CDR3 is CASSEPTGVGPQHF. The CDR3 bases are TGTGCCAGCAGTGAACCGACAGGTGTAGGTCCCCAGCATTTT.

In its sample, this clonotype was seen many times. The chain carries TRBV7-3 and TRBJ2-1, with TRBD2 identical over 9 bases. The CDR3 is 15 residues long. Trimming cost V 2 bases and J 7 bases; bases outside gene matches: 6. Germline assignment: CDR1 SGHTA and CDR2 FQGTGA. The CDR3, as DNA: TGTGCCAGCAGCTTAGCGGGAGGGCCCGAGAATGAGCAGTTCTTC. Encoded protein: CASSLAGGPENEQFF.

This clonotype was seen ten or more times. The J gene is TRBJ2-1, the V gene TRBV7-2; D could derive from TRBD1 or TRBD2 (5 bases each). V lost 7 bases and J 6 bases, leaving 19 bases between the germline ends. Germline V gene data show CDR1 as SGHTA and CDR2 as FQGNSA. CDR3 length: 15 residues. The CDR3 coding sequence is TGTGCCAGCAAGGTCCAGGGACGGCTAGGCAATGAGCAGTTCTTC. Its translation: CASKVQGRLGNEQFF.

The rearrangement uses TRBV2 and TRBJ2-3, with 14 bases aligning to TRBD2. The J segment lost 3 bases and the V segment lost 8 bases, leaving 4 bases of the junction unmatched. There are 15 residues in the CDR3. CDR1 and CDR2 (germline): SNHLY, FYNNEI. In DNA, the CDR3 is TGTGCCAGCTTGGGACTAGCGGGAGAGACAGATACGCAGTATTTT. Amino acids: CASLGLAGETDTQYF.

This clonotype was found many times. The chain joins TRBV2 to TRBJ2-2, with D possibly called TRBD1 or TRBD2 (5 bases each). Trimming cost V 6 bases and J 2 bases, with 10 bases left between them. The CDR3 contains 14 residues. The germline CDR1 and CDR2 sequences are SNHLY and FYNNEI. The CDR3 reads CASRGVSNTGELFF. CDR3 nucleotide sequence: TGTGCCAGCAGGGGGGTTAGTAACACCGGGGAGCTGTTTTTT.

The chain joins TRBV2 to TRBJ2-5; no reliable D call. Germline CDR1 and CDR2: SNHLY and FYNNEI. V gave up 4 bases and J gave up 1 base, with 1 base separating them. This CDR3 spans 11 amino acids. CDR3 residues: CASSGQETQYF. DNA for the CDR3: TGTGCCAGCAGTGGCCAAGAGACCCAGTACTTC. The variable domain in full, completed from reference TRBV2 and TRBJ2-5, reads EPEVTQTPSHQVTQMGQEVILRCVPISNHLYFYWYRQILGQKVEFLVSFYNNEISEKSEIFDDQFSVERPDGSNFTLKIRSTKLEDSAMYFCASSGQETQYFGPGTRLLVL.

This clonotype was recorded many times. A much larger clone differs from this one at a single base, so this may be a read error. The chain carries TRBV20-1 and TRBJ2-7; 8 bases agree with TRBD2. This CDR3 is 14 amino acids long. Germline assignment: CDR1 DFQATT and CDR2 SNEGSKA (reference sequence). The CDR3 spells CSASGSGSSSEQYF. Written as DNA, the CDR3 is TGCAGTGCTAGCGGAAGCGGGAGCTCCTCCGAGCAGTACTTC.

On this clonotype: A much larger clone is a single base away; this may be a read error. This chain joins TRBV13 and TRBJ2-7, with 8 bases fitting TRBD1. The germline V gene has CDR1 PRHDT and CDR2 FYEKMQ (reference sequence). Trimming took 5 bases from V and 5 from J; bases not matched to a gene: 8. The CDR3 is made up of 14 amino acids. CDR3 nucleotides: TGTGCCAGCAGCAGGCACAGGGGGGCTCACGAGCAGTACTTC. Translation gives CASSRHRGAHEQYF.

This clonotype was detected ten times or more. The chain has TRBV20-1 and TRBJ2-5; TRBD2 matches at 7 bases. The CDR3 sequence is 15 residues long. CDR1 is DFQATT, CDR2 SNEGSKA, per germline (reference sequence). Trimming cost V 1 base and J 2 bases; bases outside gene matches: 7. CDR3 bases: TGCAGTGCTAGAGGGGCTAGCGGTGATCAAGAGACCCAGTACTTC. As protein: CSARGASGDQETQYF.

This clonotype was seen more than once but under ten times. This chain links TRBV6-1 with TRBJ2-6, with D possibly matching TRBD2 (6 bases). V was cut by 6 bases and J by 0 bases, with 12 bases left in between. The CDR3 totals 16 residues. Germline-derived CDR1 and CDR2 are MNHNS and SASEGT. The CDR3 coding sequence is TGTGCCAGCAGGGAGGGGCCCAACTCTGGGGCCAACGTCCTGACTTTC. As protein: CASREGPNSGANVLTF.

This clonotype showed up just a few times. The CDR3 ends on some other residue instead of the conserved phenylalanine or tryptophan, so this is likely a read error. No DNA is shown, since the ends of the CDR3 on it are uncertain; the CDR3 is the one TCRdb lists. The V and J genes are TRBV10-3 and TRBJ2-1; the listed D gene, TRBD1, was not tested against the DNA. The CDR3 comprises 15 residues, both ends counted. CDR1 is ENHRY and CDR2 is SYGVKD in the germline V gene. CDR3 in amino acids: CAIKPQGQLFNERFL.